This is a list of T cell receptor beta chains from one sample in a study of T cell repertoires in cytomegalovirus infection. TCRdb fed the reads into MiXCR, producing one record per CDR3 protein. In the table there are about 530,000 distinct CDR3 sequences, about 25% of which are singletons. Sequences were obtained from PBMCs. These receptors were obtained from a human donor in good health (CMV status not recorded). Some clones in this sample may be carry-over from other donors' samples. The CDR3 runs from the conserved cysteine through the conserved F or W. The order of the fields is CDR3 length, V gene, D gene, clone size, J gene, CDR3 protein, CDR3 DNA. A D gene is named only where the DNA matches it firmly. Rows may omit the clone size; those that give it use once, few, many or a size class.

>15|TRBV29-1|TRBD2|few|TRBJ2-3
CSVESSSGHTDTQYF
TGCAGCGTTGAATCGTCTAGCGGGCACACAGATACGCAGTATTTT
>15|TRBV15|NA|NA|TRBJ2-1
CATSRDPGGYNEQFF
TGTGCCACCAGCAGAGATCCCGGCGGGTACAATGAGCAGTTCTTC
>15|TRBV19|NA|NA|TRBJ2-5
CASSIVGQPQETQYF
TGTGCCAGTAGTATAGTGGGGCAGCCCCAAGAGACCCAGTACTTC
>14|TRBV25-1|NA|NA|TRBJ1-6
CATKGSSYNSPLHF
TGTGCCACAAAGGGGAGCTCCTATAATTCACCCCTCCACTTT
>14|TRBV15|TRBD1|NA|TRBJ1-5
CATSSAGQDGPQHF
TGTGCCACCAGCAGTGCGGGACAGGACGGGCCCCAGCATTTT
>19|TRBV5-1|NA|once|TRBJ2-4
CASSLTRTGSTMAKNIQYF
TGCGCCAGCAGCTTGACGAGGACGGGGTCGACGATGGCCAAAAACATTCAGTACTTC
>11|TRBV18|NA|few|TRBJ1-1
CASSQLAEAFF
TGTGCCAGCTCACAACTGGCTGAAGCCTTCTTT
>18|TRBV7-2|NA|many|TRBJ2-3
CASSAARRSYSSTDTQYF
TGTGCCAGCAGCGCCGCCCGTCGGAGTTATAGTAGCACAGATACGCAGTATTTT
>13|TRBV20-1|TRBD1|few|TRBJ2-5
CSALWTGEETQYF
TGCAGTGCTCTCTGGACAGGGGAGGAGACCCAGTACTTC
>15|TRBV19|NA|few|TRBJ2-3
CASSLPGVGRDTQYF
TGTGCCAGTAGTTTACCAGGGGTAGGCCGGGATACGCAGTATTTT
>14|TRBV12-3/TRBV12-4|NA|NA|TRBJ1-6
CASNLKGIGSPLHF
TGTGCCAGCAACCTTAAAGGGATTGGTTCACCCCTCCACTTT
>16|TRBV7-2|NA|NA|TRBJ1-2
CASSPFGGANAGGYTF
TGTGCCAGCAGCCCCTTCGGCGGGGCCAACGCGGGCGGCTACACCTTC
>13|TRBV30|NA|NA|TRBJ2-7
CAWKRGGVYEQYF
TGTGCCTGGAAGCGAGGGGGAGTCTACGAGCAGTACTTC
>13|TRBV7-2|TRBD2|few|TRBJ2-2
CATHGRGGGELFF
TGTGCCACGCACGGGAGGGGGGGCGGGGAGCTGTTTTTT
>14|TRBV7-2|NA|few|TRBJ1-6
CASSLRQNNSPLHF
TGTGCCAGCAGCTTGAGGCAGAATAATTCACCCCTCCACTTT
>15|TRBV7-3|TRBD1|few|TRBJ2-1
CASSQGVPGNNEQFF
TGTGCCAGCAGCCAGGGGGTCCCGGGGAACAATGAGCAGTTCTTC
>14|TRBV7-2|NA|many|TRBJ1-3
CASSPLASGNTIYF
TGTGCCAGCAGCCCACTTGCCTCTGGAAACACCATATATTTT
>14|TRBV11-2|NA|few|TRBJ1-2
CASSPLRDGYGYTF
TGTGCCAGCAGCCCACTCAGGGATGGCTATGGCTACACCTTC
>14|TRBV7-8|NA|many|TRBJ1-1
CASSSRGSNTEAFF
TGTGCCAGCAGCTCCAGGGGTTCGAACACTGAAGCTTTCTTT
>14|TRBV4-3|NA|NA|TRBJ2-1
CASSQRVGVDEQFF
TGCGCCAGCAGCCAGAGGGTAGGGGTAGATGAGCAGTTCTTC
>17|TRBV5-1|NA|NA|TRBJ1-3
CASSPMSDSFSGNTIYF
TGCGCCAGCAGCCCAATGTCGGACAGTTTCTCTGGAAACACCATATATTTT
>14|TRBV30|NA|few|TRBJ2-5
CAWSVSRNQETQYF
TGTGCCTGGAGTGTTTCCAGAAACCAAGAGACCCAGTACTTC
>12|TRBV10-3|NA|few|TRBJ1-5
CAISDSNQPQHF
TGTGCCATCAGTGATAGCAATCAGCCCCAGCATTTT
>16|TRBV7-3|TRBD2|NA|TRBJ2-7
CASSSSGTSGSYEQYF
TGTGCCAGCAGCTCGTCCGGGACTAGCGGGTCCTACGAGCAGTACTTC
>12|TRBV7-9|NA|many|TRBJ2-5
CASSLVAETQYF
TGTGCCAGCAGCTTAGTCGCGGAGACCCAGTACTTC
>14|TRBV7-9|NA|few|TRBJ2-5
CASSASGTPETQYF
TGTGCCAGCAGCGCCTCCGGGACTCCAGAGACCCAGTACTTC
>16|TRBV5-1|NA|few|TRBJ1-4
CASSTGSGETNEKLFF
TGCGCCAGCAGCACAGGATCCGGGGAGACTAATGAAAAACTGTTTTTT
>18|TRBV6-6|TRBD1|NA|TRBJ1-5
CASSRRTGGFISNQPQHF
TGTGCCAGCAGCAGGAGGACAGGGGGCTTTATTAGCAATCAGCCCCAGCATTTT
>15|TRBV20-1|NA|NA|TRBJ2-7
CSAREIGTRWGEQYF
TGCAGTGCTAGGGAGATAGGGACCCGGTGGGGCGAGCAGTACTTC
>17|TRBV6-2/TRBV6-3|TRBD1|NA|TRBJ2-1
CASSYFLPGGYYNEQFF
TGTGCCAGCAGTTACTTTCTTCCAGGGGGCTACTACAATGAGCAGTTCTTC
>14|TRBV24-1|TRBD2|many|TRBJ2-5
CATSSGGRGETQYF
TGTGCCACCAGTTCTGGCGGGAGGGGTGAGACCCAGTACTTC
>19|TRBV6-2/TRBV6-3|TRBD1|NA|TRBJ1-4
CASMIRDRIGGRRNEKLFF
TGTGCCAGCATGATTAGGGACAGGATTGGGGGGAGGCGGAATGAAAAACTGTTTTTT
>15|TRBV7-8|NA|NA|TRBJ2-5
CASSLAIRGGETQYF
TGTGCCAGCAGCTTAGCGATTAGAGGGGGAGAGACCCAGTACTTC
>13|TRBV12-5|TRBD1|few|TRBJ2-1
CASGLGTGDEQFF
TGTGCTAGTGGTTTGGGGACAGGGGATGAGCAGTTCTTC
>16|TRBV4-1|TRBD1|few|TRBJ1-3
CASSQPGRGPGNTIYF
TGCGCCAGCAGCCAACCCGGTAGGGGGCCTGGAAACACCATATATTTT
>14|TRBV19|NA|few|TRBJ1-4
CASSQGAVGEKLFF
TGTGCCAGTAGTCAAGGGGCGGTAGGTGAAAAACTGTTTTTT
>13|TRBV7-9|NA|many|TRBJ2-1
CASSLFLRNEQFF
TGTGCCAGCAGCTTATTCTTACGCAATGAGCAGTTCTTC
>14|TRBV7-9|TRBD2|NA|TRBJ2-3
CASGVAGGLDTQYF
TGTGCCAGCGGCGTAGCGGGAGGTCTAGATACGCAGTATTTT
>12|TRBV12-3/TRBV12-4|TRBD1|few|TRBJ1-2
CASSKGQLSRRF
TGTGCCAGCAGTAAGGGACAGCTGTCTCGTCGTTTC
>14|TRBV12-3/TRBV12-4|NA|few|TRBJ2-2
CASSETSRSGELFF
TGTGCCAGCAGTGAAACTTCTAGAAGCGGGGAGCTGTTTTTT
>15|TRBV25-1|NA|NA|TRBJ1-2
CASSGRDNRYYGYTF
TGTGCCAGCAGTGGCCGGGACAACCGATACTATGGCTACACCTTC
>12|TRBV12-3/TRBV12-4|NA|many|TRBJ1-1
CASSFKHTEAFF
TGTGCCAGCAGTTTCAAGCACACTGAAGCTTTCTTT
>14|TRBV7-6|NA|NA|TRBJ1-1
CASRPAGTNTEAFF
TGTGCCAGCCGACCCGCGGGGACTAACACTGAAGCTTTCTTT
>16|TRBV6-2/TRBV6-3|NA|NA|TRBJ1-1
CASRTIGQFMNTEAFF
TGTGCCAGCAGGACGATCGGACAGTTCATGAACACTGAAGCTTTCTTT
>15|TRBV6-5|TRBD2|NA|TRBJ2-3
CASSTLTSGTDTQYF
TGTGCCAGCAGTACACTGACTAGCGGGACAGATACGCAGTATTTT
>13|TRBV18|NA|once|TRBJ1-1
CASSPRINTEAFF
TGTGCCAGCTCACCACGGATTAACACTGAAGCTTTCTTT
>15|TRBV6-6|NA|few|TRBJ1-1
CASSGGGGADTEAFF
TGTGCCAGCAGTGGGGGCGGGGGGGCGGACACTGAAGCTTTCTTT
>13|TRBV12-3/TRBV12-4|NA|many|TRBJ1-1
CASTLQENTEAFF
TGTGCCAGCACCCTGCAGGAGAACACTGAAGCTTTCTTT
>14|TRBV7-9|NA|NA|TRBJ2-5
CASSFPMPQETQYF
TGTGCCAGCAGCTTCCCTATGCCACAAGAGACCCAGTACTTC
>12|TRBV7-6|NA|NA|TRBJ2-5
CASSSQGEAQYF
TGTGCCAGCAGCTCCCAGGGGGAGGCCCAGTACTTC
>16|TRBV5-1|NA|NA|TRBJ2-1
CASKLIAASSYNEQFF
TGCGCCAGCAAACTAATAGCGGCCAGCTCCTACAATGAGCAGTTCTTC
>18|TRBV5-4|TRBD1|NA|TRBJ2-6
CASSSGQGISSGANVLTF
TGTGCCAGCAGCTCGGGACAGGGGATAAGCTCTGGGGCCAACGTCCTGACTTTC
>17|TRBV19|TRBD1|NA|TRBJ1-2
CASSTGTGTKKGYGYTF
TGTGCCAGTAGTACCGGGACAGGGACCAAAAAAGGGTATGGCTACACCTTC